The 25 T cell receptor beta chains in this list originate from one sample, sequenced in a study of metastatic and nonmetastatic thyroid tumors. TCRdb used MiXCR to call clones anew from the PCR reads. The sample holds approximately 7,600 clones, 35% to 40% seen once. Nobody among the patients had been given any treatment before thyroid surgery. Sequenced sample: tumor tissue. All receptors derive from a female donor with papillary thyroid cancer or a benign thyroid nodule (not recorded which). Some clones in this sample may be carry-over from other donors' samples.

The V gene is TRBV28, the J gene TRBJ1-5, with no clear D. V dropped 3 bases and J dropped 1 base, with 10 bases sitting between them. Germline assignment: CDR1 MDHEN and CDR2 SYDVKM. The CDR3 loop spans 15 amino acids. The CDR3 sequence is CASSLSGISNQPQHF. CDR3 in DNA: TGTGCCAGCAGTTTGTCGGGGATCAGCAATCAGCCCCAGCATTTT.

The chain links TRBV19 to TRBJ2-2, with a possible D match to TRBD1 (5 bases). The germline V gene encodes CDR1 LNHDA and CDR2 SQIVND (reference sequence). This CDR3 has 13 residues. V lost 5 bases to trimming and J lost 1 base, with 5 bases between them. The CDR3 spells CASSDRNTGELFF. The CDR3 region has the DNA TGTGCCAGTAGTGACAGGAACACCGGGGAGCTGTTTTTT.

This clone is deemed medium-sized (0.01 to 0.1%). The V gene is TRBV28, the J gene TRBJ2-3; TRBD2 matches at 9 bases. This CDR3 has 16 amino acids. J gave up 4 bases and V 4 bases, and 9 bases lay outside the gene matches. From germline, CDR1 is MDHEN and CDR2 SYDVKM. The CDR3 DNA reads TGTGCCAGCAGTTCAATAGCGGGAGTAGTCGCAGATACGCAGTATTTT. Amino acids: CASSSIAGVVADTQYF.

A few counts support this clone. This chain links TRBV28 with TRBJ2-7, with 7 nucleotides matching TRBD2. In germline, CDR1 is MDHEN, CDR2 SYDVKM. CDR3 size: 14 residues. V lost 10 bases, J lost 0 bases, and 9 bases stayed unmatched. The CDR3 here is CATHRQRDSYEQYF. The CDR3 nucleotides are TGTGCCACCCACCGCCAGCGGGACTCCTACGAGCAGTACTTC.

The chain has TRBV10-1 and TRBJ1-6; D is unresolved. Trimming pared 3 bases from V and 9 bases from J, leaving 12 bases between. CDR1 and CDR2 from the germline V gene are WNHNN and SYGVQD (reference sequence). CDR3 size: 14 residues. The CDR3 DNA is TGCGCCAGCAGTGATGCCCAGCGTGGTTCACCCCTCCACTTT. Translating gives CASSDAQRGSPLHF.

This clone is medium-sized within its sample. The chain is built from TRBV10-3 and TRBJ1-1; D is undetermined. The CDR3 spans 15 residues. The germline V gene has CDR1 ENHRY and CDR2 SYGVKD. With 0 bases removed from V and 0 bases from J, the gap between germline ends came to 8 bases. CDR3 nucleotide sequence: TGTGCCATCAGTGAGTCAGGAGGGATGAACACTGAAGCTTTCTTT. Protein product: CAISESGGMNTEAFF.

This clone was detected once. The chain recombines TRBV20-1 with TRBJ2-7; D perhaps matches TRBD1 (6 bases). The V end lost 4 bases, the J end lost 6 bases, and 10 bases lay between the germline ends. Per the germline V gene, CDR1 is DFQATT and CDR2 is SNEGSKA (reference sequence). CDR3 length: 11 amino acids. The CDR3 DNA reads TGCAGTGCTATAATCAGGGGCGAGCAGTACTTC. Its translation: CSAIIRGEQYF.

This clone is medium-sized by share. This chain uses TRBV28 with TRBJ1-3; 9 nucleotides align to TRBD1. The CDR3 has 15 residues. Germline V CDR1 and CDR2: MDHEN, SYDVKM. V lost 9 bases and J lost 3; bases outside the gene matches: 9. CDR3 bases: TGTGCCAGTATTACAGGGGGCTTCAGTGGAAACACCATATATTTT. It encodes CASITGGFSGNTIYF.

This clone was found a few times. V is TRBV12-3 or TRBV12-4 and J is TRBJ2-7; no firm D call. V dropped 2 bases and J dropped 6 bases, with 11 bases sitting between them. The CDR3 covers 13 residues. In nucleotides, the CDR3 is TGTGCCAGCAGTTTACATCTCTCGCTCGAGCAGTACTTC. It specifies CASSLHLSLEQYF.

The V and J genes are TRBV6-1 and TRBJ2-3; D is perhaps TRBD2 (5 bases). Per the germline V gene, CDR1 is MNHNS and CDR2 is SASEGT. With 7 bases removed from V and 0 bases from J, the gap between germline ends came to 11 bases. The CDR3 covers 14 residues. The CDR3 DNA sequence: TGTGCCAGCAAGAGCGGTTTTAGCACAGATACGCAGTATTTT. This gives the protein CASKSGFSTDTQYF.

This clone was counted a few times. The chain couples TRBV6-2 or TRBV6-3 to TRBJ2-7, with D possibly TRBD2 on 5 matching bases. The V and J ends lost 0 bases and 0 bases respectively, with 9 bases between them. The CDR3 contains 15 residues. From germline, CDR1 is MNHEY and CDR2 SVGEGT. The CDR3 bases are TGTGCCAGCAGTTACTCGGAGACTACCTCCTACGAGCAGTACTTC. This translates into CASSYSETTSYEQYF.

The genes are TRBV18 and TRBJ1-1; D is perhaps TRBD1 (6 bases). Trimming took off 6 bases at V and 11 bases at J, with 19 bases between the two ends. CDR1 and CDR2 (germline): KGHSH, LQKENI. The CDR3 consists of 13 residues. As DNA, the CDR3 is TGTGCCAGCTCTCTCGACAGGAGTGGGGTTGCTTTCTTT. Residues: CASSLDRSGVAFF.

The chain links TRBV14 to TRBJ1-2; D remains ambiguous. The length of the CDR3 is 15 residues. The V gene lost 3 bases and the J gene lost 4 bases, with 15 bases spanning the gap. Germline assignment: CDR1 SGHDN and CDR2 FVKESK. The CDR3 coding sequence is TGTGCCAGCAGCCACTACAGATTAGAGCCCTATGGCTACACCTTC. It translates to CASSHYRLEPYGYTF.

The V and J genes are TRBV20-1 and TRBJ2-7; tentatively, D is TRBD1 (6 bases). Between the trimmed V and J ends, which lost 7 bases and 3 bases, there was a span of 13 bases. This CDR3 spans 12 amino acids. The V gene's germline CDR1 is DFQATT and CDR2 SNEGSKA (reference sequence). The CDR3 region is CSGTGQRYEQYF. CDR3 coding DNA: TGCAGTGGGACGGGACAACGCTACGAGCAGTACTTC.

This chain joins TRBV9 and TRBJ2-3; unclear D gene. The CDR3 consists of 15 residues. Trimming shortened V by 4 bases and J by 1 base, and 13 bases separated the two germline ends. Germline CDR1 is SGDLS and CDR2 is YYNGEE. CDR3 bases: TGTGCCAGCAGCCGAGTACGATGGGGCACAGATACGCAGTATTTT. This sequence encodes CASSRVRWGTDTQYF.

The CDR3 region is CASSPRDGRAYTQYF. CDR3 nucleotide sequence: TGTGCCAGCAGTCCGAGGGACGGTCGTGCTTATACGCAGTATTTT. The chain links TRBV12-3 or TRBV12-4 to TRBJ2-3; D is perhaps TRBD1 or TRBD2 (5 bases each). V shed 5 bases and J shed 7 bases, with 19 bases lying between them. The CDR3 is 15 amino acids.

The gene calls are TRBV6-1 and TRBJ1-5, with 7 nucleotides matching TRBD1. Germline loops: CDR1 MNHNS, CDR2 SASEGT. V was pared by 6 bases and J by 7 bases, with 9 bases of the junction left unmatched. This CDR3 contains 14 residues. The CDR3 sequence: CASRTGMAGQPQHF. The CDR3 bases are TGTGCCAGCAGGACAGGGATGGCCGGGCAGCCCCAGCATTTT.

Of note for this clone: A junction boundary mismatches the germline segment, possibly from a read error. The V call is TRBV4-3, the J call TRBJ2-1, with 11 bases fitting TRBD2. Germline V gene data show CDR1 as LGHNA and CDR2 as YSLEER. This CDR3 region has 15 residues. This CDR3 reads CGSIRGTSGRNEQFF. Here the CDR3 DNA reads TGCGGCAGCATCCGAGGCACTAGCGGGAGAAATGAGCAGTTCTTC.

The J gene is TRBJ2-7, the V gene TRBV2, with 10 bases fitting TRBD2. CDR1 SNHLY and CDR2 FYNNEI come from the germline V gene. With 1 base clipped from V and 4 bases from J, the junction kept 16 bases outside the gene matches. This CDR3 is built from 19 residues. In nucleotides, the CDR3 is TGTGCCAGCAGTGAAGAAGCGGCGGTGGTAGCGGGGGGAGGTTACGAGCAGTACTTC. Its protein product is CASSEEAAVVAGGGYEQYF.

This clone was seen more than once but under ten times. Written as DNA, the CDR3 is TGTGCCAGCAGTTTCGAAAAGCAAGCGGGAGTAGCAGATACGCAGTATTTT. Translation gives CASSFEKQAGVADTQYF. This chain uses TRBV28 with TRBJ2-3; 8 nucleotides line up with TRBD2. This CDR3 is 17 amino acids long. The junction had 12 bases not matched to a gene; V was cut back by 3 bases and J by 4 bases. CDR1 is MDHEN and CDR2 is SYDVKM in the germline V gene.

Only a few counts were recorded for this clone. The chain couples TRBV19 to TRBJ2-2; D perhaps matches TRBD1 (7 bases). Germline V gene lookup returns CDR1 LNHDA and CDR2 SQIVND (reference sequence). Trimming removed 9 bases at V and 3 bases at J, with 17 bases between. The CDR3 totals 15 residues. CDR3 in amino acids: CASQTEGADTGELFF. The CDR3 bases are TGTGCCAGCCAGACGGAGGGGGCCGACACCGGGGAGCTGTTTTTT.

The chain employs TRBV20-1 and TRBJ1-2, with a tentative D call TRBD1 (5 bases). CDR3 length: 13 amino acids. The germline V gene has CDR1 DFQATT and CDR2 SNEGSKA (reference sequence). Between the trimmed V and J ends, which lost 2 bases and 8 bases, there was a span of 15 bases. This CDR3 reads CSARLAGDGGYTF. CDR3 nucleotide sequence: TGCAGTGCTAGATTAGCGGGGGACGGAGGCTACACCTTC.

The chain couples TRBV24-1 to TRBJ1-1; D is ambiguous. Trimming took 5 bases from V and 1 from J, leaving 7 bases between them. The CDR3 is made up of 13 amino acids. Looked up from germline, CDR1 is KGHDR and CDR2 is SFDVKD. CDR3 nucleotides: TGTGCCACCAGTGCCACTGGGAACACTGAAGCTTTCTTT. Encoded protein: CATSATGNTEAFF.

CDR3 DNA sequence: TGTGCCAGCACCCTAAGTGATGCTAGTACAGATACGCAGTATTTT. It codes for CASTLSDASTDTQYF. The J gene is TRBJ2-3, the V gene TRBV11-3; D uncertain. Germline-derived CDR1 and CDR2 are SGHNT and YENEEA. V was clipped by 7 bases and J by 3 bases, with 17 bases between them. The CDR3 length is 15 residues.

The gene calls are TRBV4-1 and TRBJ1-1, with 9 bases that match TRBD1. CDR1 is MGHRA and CDR2 is YSYEKL in the germline V gene. Unmatched junction bases numbered 16, after V lost 4 bases and J lost 1 base. The CDR3 totals 19 residues. As DNA, the CDR3 is TGCGCCAGCAGCCCCCCGGGCCGAGGACAGGGGTTTAGGAACACTGAAGCTTTCTTT. This gives the protein CASSPPGRGQGFRNTEAFF.